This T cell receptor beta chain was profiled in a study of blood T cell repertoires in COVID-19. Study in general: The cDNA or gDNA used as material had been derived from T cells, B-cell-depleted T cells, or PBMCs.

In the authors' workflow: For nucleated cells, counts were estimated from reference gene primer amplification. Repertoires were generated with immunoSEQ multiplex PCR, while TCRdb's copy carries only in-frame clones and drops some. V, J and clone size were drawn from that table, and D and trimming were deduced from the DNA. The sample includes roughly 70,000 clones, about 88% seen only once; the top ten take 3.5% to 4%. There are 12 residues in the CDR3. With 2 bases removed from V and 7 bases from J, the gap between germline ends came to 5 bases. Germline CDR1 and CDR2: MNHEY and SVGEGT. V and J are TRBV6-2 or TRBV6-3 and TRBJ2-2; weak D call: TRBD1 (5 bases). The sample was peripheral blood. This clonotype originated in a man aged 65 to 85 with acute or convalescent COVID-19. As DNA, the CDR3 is TGTGCCAGCAGTTACAGGGGCGGGGAGCTGTTTTTT. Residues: CASSYRGGELFF.